Listed below are T cell receptor beta chains from one sample, sequenced in a study of identical twins. Using its own MiXCR run on the 5' RACE reads, TCRdb lists one record per CDR3 protein. The sample includes more than 400,000 distinct CDR3 sequences, around 15% of them seen just once. The sample was also reused in another study, on yellow fever vaccine responses in identical twins.

Specimen: CD4+ T cells sorted from blood. The source of these receptors is a woman under 30 in good health. Both conserved end residues are part of each CDR3. A D gene is named only where the DNA matches it firmly. Clone size is shown for a subset of rows, as once, few, many or a class of expanded clone.

J: TRBJ1-2
V: TRBV3-1
size: few
D: -
DNA: TGTGCCAGCAGCCAAGATGTGGGTCCCAACTATGGCTACACCTTC
CDR3: CASSQDVGPNYGYTF

J: TRBJ2-7
V: TRBV29-1
size: few
D: -
DNA: TGCAGCGTGAAAGGGGGGGCAGGTGGGAGATACGAGCAGTACTTC
CDR3: CSVKGGAGGRYEQYF

J: TRBJ2-3
V: TRBV4-1
size: few
D: -
DNA: TGCGCCAACCATCTAACACGGGAGAGCACAGATACGCAGTATTTT
CDR3: CANHLTRESTDTQYF

J: TRBJ2-2
V: TRBV7-2
size: -
D: TRBD1
DNA: TGTGCCAGCAGTGAGGACAGGTGGAACACCGGGGAGCTGTTTTTT
CDR3: CASSEDRWNTGELFF

J: TRBJ2-3
V: TRBV5-1
size: few
D: -
DNA: TGCGCCAGCAGGACCCAGGCCAGCACAGATACGCAGTATTTT
CDR3: CASRTQASTDTQYF

J: TRBJ1-2
V: TRBV10-3
size: -
D: TRBD1
DNA: TGTGCCATCCAGGGACAGGGACCGACTAATGGCTACACCTTC
CDR3: CAIQGQGPTNGYTF

J: TRBJ1-4
V: TRBV15
size: -
D: TRBD1
DNA: TGTGCCACCAGCAATGACGGGACAGATAATGAAAAACTGTTTTTT
CDR3: CATSNDGTDNEKLFF

J: TRBJ2-5
V: TRBV12-5
size: few
D: -
DNA: TGTGCTAGTGGTTTCGGGCAGTACCAAGAGACCCAGTACTTC
CDR3: CASGFGQYQETQYF

J: TRBJ1-2
V: TRBV6-5
size: -
D: -
DNA: TGTGCCAGCAGTTCACAGGGACCCTATGGCTACACCTTC
CDR3: CASSSQGPYGYTF

J: TRBJ2-5
V: TRBV14
size: -
D: -
DNA: TGTGCCAGCAGCTTGTTCCGACAGCAAGAGACCCAGTACTTC
CDR3: CASSLFRQQETQYF

J: TRBJ2-7
V: TRBV5-6
size: few
D: TRBD2
DNA: TGTGCCAGCACCCGCCGGGGCGGGAGTACAGGCGAGCAGTACTTC
CDR3: CASTRRGGSTGEQYF

J: TRBJ2-5
V: TRBV20-1
size: -
D: -
DNA: TGCAGTGCTACCGGGGCTGGTGAGACCCAGTACTTC
CDR3: CSATGAGETQYF

J: TRBJ2-3
V: TRBV6-5
size: -
D: TRBD2
DNA: TGTGCCAGCAGTTACTCCGGAGCGGGGGGGTTAGATACGCAGTATTTT
CDR3: CASSYSGAGGLDTQYF

J: TRBJ2-3
V: TRBV12-3/TRBV12-4
size: many
D: -
DNA: TGTGCCAGCAGAGGACAGCTCACAGATACGCAGTATTTT
CDR3: CASRGQLTDTQYF

J: TRBJ1-2
V: TRBV6-1
size: few
D: -
DNA: TGTGCCAGCAGTGAGTCGGGTATCTTCTATGGCTACACCTTC
CDR3: CASSESGIFYGYTF

J: TRBJ2-1
V: TRBV27
size: -
D: -
DNA: TGTGCCAGCAGTTTATCGTCTTTACCCGAGTGGTTCTTC
CDR3: CASSLSSLPEWFF

J: TRBJ1-3
V: TRBV5-1
size: -
D: TRBD1
DNA: TGCGCCGGCAGGCTGACAGGGACCAGCTCTGGAAACACCATATATTTT
CDR3: CAGRLTGTSSGNTIYF

J: TRBJ2-1
V: TRBV7-8
size: -
D: TRBD1
DNA: TGTGCCAGCAGCTTAGCGAGACAGGGATCGAAGCAGTTCTTC
CDR3: CASSLARQGSKQFF

J: TRBJ1-1
V: TRBV6-2/TRBV6-3
size: few
D: TRBD1
DNA: TGTGCCAGCACCCGAGGACAGGCCAGTGAAGCTTTCTTT
CDR3: CASTRGQASEAFF

J: TRBJ2-4
V: TRBV6-1
size: -
D: TRBD2
DNA: TGTGCCAGCAGTGAAGGCCGCCTAGCGGGAGGTTTCTTAACCAAAAACATTCAGTACTTC
CDR3: CASSEGRLAGGFLTKNIQYF

J: TRBJ1-1
V: TRBV29-1
size: -
D: -
DNA: TGCAGCGTTGTTTGGCCAGTGAACACTGAAGCTTTCTTT
CDR3: CSVVWPVNTEAFF

J: TRBJ2-1
V: TRBV10-3
size: few
D: TRBD2
DNA: TGTGCCATCAGTAAGGGAACTAGCGGGGGGTATGAGCAGTTCTTC
CDR3: CAISKGTSGGYEQFF

J: TRBJ1-1
V: TRBV7-2
size: -
D: -
DNA: TGTGCCAGCAGCCAAGGGAGGGGCGGTGAAGCTTTCTTT
CDR3: CASSQGRGGEAFF

J: TRBJ2-7
V: TRBV4-1
size: few
D: TRBD2
DNA: TGCGCCAGCAGCTCAGGCACGGCGGGAGGGCCAGTAGCCTACGAGCAGTACTTC
CDR3: CASSSGTAGGPVAYEQYF

J: TRBJ2-2
V: TRBV24-1
size: -
D: TRBD1
DNA: TGTGCCACCAGTGACCTATTAACAGGGGGACACACCGGGGAGCTGTTTTTT
CDR3: CATSDLLTGGHTGELFF

J: TRBJ1-6
V: TRBV5-6
size: few
D: -
DNA: TGTGCCAGCAGAAAGGACAGTTACAATTCACCCCTCCACTTT
CDR3: CASRKDSYNSPLHF

J: TRBJ2-5
V: TRBV5-1
size: -
D: -
DNA: TGCGCCAGCAGCTGGACAGCTCAAGAGACCCAGTACTTC
CDR3: CASSWTAQETQYF

J: TRBJ2-2
V: TRBV5-1
size: -
D: TRBD1
DNA: TGCGCCAGCAGCGTAGGGACAGGGGGCGCGAACACCGGGGAGCTGTTTTTT
CDR3: CASSVGTGGANTGELFF

J: TRBJ2-3
V: TRBV6-1
size: -
D: -
DNA: TGTGCCAGCAGGGGAGGCCTCGCCACAGATACGCAGTATTTT
CDR3: CASRGGLATDTQYF

J: TRBJ2-1
V: TRBV5-1
size: -
D: TRBD2
DNA: TGCGCCAGCAGCTTGTCTAGCGGGGGGGCCAACCGATTACTCCGCTCCTACAATGAGCAGTTCTTC
CDR3: CASSLSSGGANRLLRSYNEQFF

J: TRBJ1-2
V: TRBV10-3
size: many
D: -
DNA: TGTGCCATCAGTGAAAACGGGTACTATGGCTACACCTTC
CDR3: CAISENGYYGYTF

J: TRBJ1-2
V: TRBV14
size: -
D: TRBD1
DNA: TGTGCCAGCAGCCAAGATCCAGGGGGATATGGCTACACCTTC
CDR3: CASSQDPGGYGYTF

J: TRBJ2-1
V: TRBV11-3
size: -
D: -
DNA: TGTGCCAGCAGCTTAGATTATCAACCCTTTAGTGAGCAGTTCTTC
CDR3: CASSLDYQPFSEQFF

J: TRBJ2-4
V: TRBV4-1
size: few
D: -
DNA: TGCGCCAGCGGGGACTTAGCCAAAAACATTCAGTACTTC
CDR3: CASGDLAKNIQYF

J: TRBJ2-1
V: TRBV7-2
size: few
D: -
DNA: TGTGCCAGCAGCTTAGGGGGACTGGGGACCTGGAGTGAGCAGTTCTTC
CDR3: CASSLGGLGTWSEQFF

J: TRBJ2-1
V: TRBV2
size: few
D: -
DNA: TGTGCCAGGGGAGCCGAGAACAATGAGCAGTTCTTC
CDR3: CARGAENNEQFF

J: TRBJ2-1
V: TRBV15
size: few
D: TRBD2
DNA: TGTGCCACCAGCAGCCCCACTAGCGGGAGCAGTCAGTTCTTC
CDR3: CATSSPTSGSSQFF

J: TRBJ2-7
V: TRBV4-2
size: few
D: TRBD2
DNA: TGTGCCAGCAGCCGAGGGGACTACTACGAGCAGTACTTC
CDR3: CASSRGDYYEQYF

J: TRBJ2-5
V: TRBV20-1
size: few
D: TRBD2
DNA: TGCAGTGCTAGCGGGGTACTAGCGGAACAAGAGACCCAGTACTTC
CDR3: CSASGVLAEQETQYF

J: TRBJ2-2
V: TRBV5-1
size: few
D: TRBD1
DNA: TGCGCCAGCAGCTTGGACAGGGGGTTTATGGACACCGGGGAGCTGTTTTTT
CDR3: CASSLDRGFMDTGELFF

J: TRBJ1-1
V: TRBV21-1
size: -
D: -
DNA: TGCAAAGGGGACAGAAGATCCTTT
CDR3: CKGDRRSF

J: TRBJ2-1
V: TRBV28
size: -
D: -
DNA: TGTGCCAGCGGGGCCTTCGGAATTAGCTCCTACAATGAGCAGTTCTTC
CDR3: CASGAFGISSYNEQFF

J: TRBJ1-5
V: TRBV7-9
size: many
D: -
DNA: TGTGCCAGCAGCTTTGGACAGCCGAATCAGCCCCAGCATTTT
CDR3: CASSFGQPNQPQHF

J: TRBJ2-7
V: TRBV20-1
size: -
D: TRBD2
DNA: TGCAGTGCTAGAGATCGTACAGGTAGCGGGAGTTCCGTGGGGCAGTACTTC
CDR3: CSARDRTGSGSSVGQYF

J: TRBJ2-5
V: TRBV6-4
size: few
D: -
DNA: TGTGCCAGCAGTGACTCTCCGGGCGAAGAGACCCAGTACTTC
CDR3: CASSDSPGEETQYF

J: TRBJ2-4
V: TRBV10-3
size: -
D: TRBD2
DNA: TGTGCCATCAGTGATCCAGCGGGAGGATCCAAAAACATTCAGTACTTC
CDR3: CAISDPAGGSKNIQYF

J: TRBJ2-5
V: TRBV12-3/TRBV12-4
size: -
D: TRBD2
DNA: TGTGCCAGCAGGGGACTAGCGGGAGCCCGGGGGACCCAGTACTTC
CDR3: CASRGLAGARGTQYF

J: TRBJ1-2
V: TRBV28
size: few
D: -
DNA: TGTGCCAGCAGTATAACTGCCGGTAACTATGGCTACACCTTC
CDR3: CASSITAGNYGYTF

J: TRBJ2-7
V: TRBV15
size: -
D: -
DNA: TGTGCCACCAGCAGTACAGGGACACCTTACGAGCAGTACTTC
CDR3: CATSSTGTPYEQYF

J: TRBJ2-4
V: TRBV7-9
size: -
D: -
DNA: TGTGCCAGCAGCTTAGGGGGAAAAAACATTCAGTACTTC
CDR3: CASSLGGKNIQYF

J: TRBJ2-1
V: TRBV5-1
size: few
D: TRBD1
DNA: TGCGCCAGCAGCAACCCGGGGACAGGTCAGAATGAGCAGTTCTTC
CDR3: CASSNPGTGQNEQFF

J: TRBJ2-7
V: TRBV20-1
size: -
D: TRBD1
DNA: TGCAGTGCTAGAGTACCCAACAGGGGGAACGAGCAGTACTTC
CDR3: CSARVPNRGNEQYF

J: TRBJ2-2
V: TRBV21-1
size: few
D: -
DNA: TGTGCCAGCACCCGACAGGCGGAAACGAACACCGGGGAGCTGTTTTTT
CDR3: CASTRQAETNTGELFF

J: TRBJ2-3
V: TRBV6-1
size: -
D: TRBD1
DNA: TGTGCCAGCAGTATGGGGACAGGGCTCACAGATACGCAGTATTTT
CDR3: CASSMGTGLTDTQYF

J: TRBJ2-2
V: TRBV20-1
size: -
D: -
DNA: TGCAGTGCTAGAGACGTTGGGAAGAACACCGGGGAGCTGTTTTTT
CDR3: CSARDVGKNTGELFF